This T cell receptor beta chain derives from a study of identical twins. Findings and caveats of the study: A cross-sectional statistical analysis, not follow-up of the same donors, supported the conclusions. Out-of-frame TCR alpha sharing in monozygotic twins exceeded recombination model predictions. Twin pairs' shared out-of-frame alpha sequences were enriched in low generation probability.

This clonotype has a count of ten or more. Its cognate antigen is unknown. Template switching (which added a universal primer site) was used, and cDNA carried unique molecular identifiers. A single record per CDR3 protein comes from TCRdb applying MiXCR to the 5' RACE reads. This table has approximately 300,000 distinct CDR3 sequences, 9.5% appearing once. Germline V gives CDR1 PRHDT, CDR2 FYEKMQ (reference sequence). V was pared by 1 base and J by 3 bases, with 13 bases between. The CDR3 covers 16 residues. The same data also went into a second study, on yellow fever vaccine responses in identical twins.

V usage is TRBV13 and J usage is TRBJ2-1, with D tentatively TRBD1 or TRBD2 (6 bases each). The clonotype originates from a woman between 18 and 29 years old in good health. The source material was CD8+ T cells sorted from blood. The CDR3 sequence: CASSLDSGDFYNEQFF. CDR3 sequence (DNA): TGTGCCAGCAGCTTAGATTCAGGGGACTTCTACAATGAGCAGTTCTTC. Looking up the rest from reference TRBV13 and TRBJ2-1 gives the full variable domain: AAGVIQSPRHLIKEKRETATLKCYPIPRHDTVYWYQQGPGQDPQFLISFYEKMQSDKGSIPDRFSAQQFSDYHSELNMSSLELGDSALYFCASSLDSGDFYNEQFFGPGTRLTVL.